Sequencing of this T cell receptor (beta chain) was carried out in a study of T cell responses to AZD1222 COVID-19 vaccine. Study-wide points: Donors, mostly white British, included more females; clonal diversity was possibly underestimated. Unmutated variant regions are reportedly targeted by nearly half of spike-specific TCRs. The repertoires were collected only after the peak T cell response.

Germline CDR1 MGHDK, CDR2 SYGVNS. The CDR3 runs 14 residues. Deletions cut 6 bases from V and 2 bases from J, with 11 bases between. Some clones are missing from TCRdb's copy, which holds only in-frame ones; the method was immunoSEQ multiplex PCR. The sample records some 130,000 clones, about 91% being singletons. This clone was detected a few times. What it recognizes is unknown. This specimen consisted of peripheral blood, obtained 28 days after the second AZD1222 dose. The sequence was collected from an adult who received the AZD1222 COVID-19 vaccine. This chain uses TRBV25-1 with TRBJ1-3, with a weak D call TRBD1 (5 bases). CDR3 region: CASRKTGAGNTIYF. For the CDR3, the DNA is TGTGCCAGCAGGAAAACAGGTGCTGGAAACACCATATATTTT.